This T cell receptor beta chain stems from a study of cytomegalovirus exposure and HLA in healthy donors. This PCR relied on a set of 60 Vbeta primers and 13 Jbeta primers. Generated by immunoSEQ multiplex PCR, the TCRdb table keeps only in-frame clones and is missing some. Of around 50,000 clones listed, about three quarters are singletons. The CDR3 is 13 amino acids. CDR1 SGHNT and CDR2 YYREEE come from the germline V gene (reference sequence). The ends were cut back, 4 bases at V and 6 bases at J, with 10 bases in the middle. Sequencing was done on a sample of PBMCs. The sequence derives from a man younger than 40 in good health and CMV-seropositive. The chain uses TRBV5-4 and TRBJ2-2; D gene unclear. CDR3 residues: CASSPAIAGELFF. The CDR3 DNA reads TGTGCCAGCAGCCCCGCGATAGCCGGGGAGCTGTTTTTT.